A selection of T cell receptor beta chains follows, all from one sample in a study of sequential checkpoint blockade in melanoma. The protocol was immunoSEQ multiplex PCR, while the TCRdb copy is restricted to in-frame clones and leaves out a portion. The sample lists fewer than 45,000 clones; roughly 89% were seen once. The sequences come from CD8+ T cells sorted from blood (inferred from file names), collected from a patient given nivolumab and ipilimumab in sequence. The receptor set was obtained from a human donor with melanoma. CDR3s include the opening cysteine and the closing phenylalanine or tryptophan.

length: 14
V: TRBV7-6
CDR3: CASSLRGSTDTQYF

length: 15
V: TRBV9
CDR3: CASSVGRGTYNEQFF

length: 13
V: TRBV5-1
CDR3: CASSLFSAYEQYF

length: 15
V: TRBV19
CDR3: CASSGEESSYNEQFF

length: 14
V: TRBV11-2
CDR3: CASSSGQLWETQYF

length: 13
V: TRBV16
CDR3: CASSQVPLNEQFF

length: 17
V: TRBV7-9
CDR3: CASSFPQGESMNTEAFF

length: 15
V: TRBV7-6
CDR3: CASSLSGTGILPQHF

length: 11
V: TRBV20-1
CDR3: CSARVTVGYTF

length: 14
V: TRBV7-9
CDR3: CASSDGTAGNTIYF

length: 14
V: TRBV13
CDR3: CASSPGRVFYEQYF

length: 18
V: TRBV9
CDR3: CASSVARKGREGPDTQYF

length: 11
V: TRBV7-8
CDR3: CASTVNNEQFF

length: 14
V: TRBV5-1
CDR3: CASSPRLAAYEQYF

length: 16
V: TRBV9
CDR3: CASSVVSGRSGDEQFF

length: 15
V: TRBV15
CDR3: CATSRPGGINQPQHF

length: 12
V: TRBV14
CDR3: CASSPLGRLLFF

length: 15
V: TRBV9
CDR3: CASTFGQGGSYGYTF

length: 19
V: TRBV27
CDR3: CASSSPGTSGRAVYNEQFF

length: 14
V: TRBV29-1
CDR3: CSVEGQGSYNERFF

length: 15
V: TRBV19
CDR3: CASNGFLEGGYGYTF

length: 11
V: TRBV5-6
CDR3: CASSFSTEQFF

length: 16
V: TRBV28
CDR3: CASSFLRGQGGVEQYF

length: 18
V: TRBV7-9
CDR3: CASSLAFRLAGLTDTQYF

length: 15
V: TRBV5-5
CDR3: CASSLWGGGGTEAFF

length: 14
V: TRBV6-5
CDR3: CASSYSQMNTEAFF

length: 16
V: TRBV7-3
CDR3: CASSLVLAGGWDEQFF

length: 15
V: TRBV6-1
CDR3: CASSEGGTGDYEQYF

length: 14
V: TRBV7-3
CDR3: CASSPWGLKETQYF

length: 13
V: TRBV7-8
CDR3: CASSPVPGGEQYF

length: 12
V: TRBV7-8
CDR3: CASSVASTEAFF

length: 16
V: TRBV5-1
CDR3: CASALEGEWGTGELFF

length: 12
V: TRBV5-6
CDR3: CASSLVANEQFF

length: 14
V: TRBV7-6
CDR3: CASSLGGQGMETFF

length: 16
V: TRBV5-1
CDR3: CASSLGTSPGWDTQYF

length: 19
V: TRBV29-1
CDR3: CSVEDRKTSGQGFLYEQYF

length: 18
V: TRBV5-1
CDR3: CASSYLTSGSGRTDTQYF

length: 17
V: TRBV7-6
CDR3: CASSRPTSGLNTGELFF

length: 15
V: TRBV19
CDR3: CASSIRTGQIGELFF

length: 15
V: TRBV9
CDR3: CASSVGAGGRYEQYF

length: 13
V: TRBV7-9
CDR3: CASREGLAYEQYF

length: 21
V: TRBV19
CDR3: CASSIGIGVPSGSSVYNEQFF

length: 13
V: TRBV5-1
CDR3: CASTGLTEETQYF

length: 16
V: TRBV19
CDR3: CASSIGRRSSGNTIYF

length: 17
V: TRBV27
CDR3: CASSYLLAGGGTGELFF

length: 15
V: TRBV25-1
CDR3: CASTPGEGLNTEAFF

length: 16
V: TRBV19
CDR3: CASSIDLAGIQETQYF

length: 15
V: TRBV4-1
CDR3: CASSQDSGSRNEQFF

length: 15
V: TRBV9
CDR3: CASSVGGSGIHEQYF

length: 11
V: TRBV29-1
CDR3: CSVELATGYTF

length: 18
V: TRBV19
CDR3: CASSHKTAGVLSYNEQFF

length: 16
V: TRBV5-1
CDR3: CASSLVGGIQLKTQYF

length: 17
V: TRBV27
CDR3: CASSLKLAGGWTGELFF

length: 13
V: TRBV11-3
CDR3: CASSLQGMRGYTF

length: 11
V: TRBV10-2
CDR3: CASRDRGLEVF